The 11 T cell receptor beta chains below come from one sample, sequenced in a study of T cells after yellow fever vaccination. TCRdb used MiXCR to reprocess the 5' RACE reads, holding one entry per CDR3 protein. This table has fewer than 450,000 distinct CDR3 sequences, around 10% appearing once. The sequenced sample was PBMCs, obtained on the day of the first yellow fever vaccination. Receptors were obtained from a man younger than 35 who received the YFV17D yellow fever vaccine.

The chain combines TRBV6-1 with TRBJ2-3; 9 bases line up with TRBD2. V trimming: 6 bases; J trimming: 5 bases; junction bases outside the gene matches: 15. This CDR3 comprises 17 residues. CDR1 is MNHNS and CDR2 is SASEGT in the germline V gene. In nucleotides, the CDR3 is TGTGCCAGCAGCACAACCGGACTAGCGACTGGTAAAGATACGCAGTATTTT. Its protein product is CASSTTGLATGKDTQYF.

In this sample, this clonotype turned up a few times. This sequence joins TRBV4-3 and TRBJ1-2; D may be TRBD1 (5 bases). The CDR3 contains 15 residues. Trimming removed 4 bases at V and 8 bases at J, with 20 bases between. Germline V gene data show CDR1 as LGHNA and CDR2 as YSLEER. CDR3 region: CASSPTGSWAVGYTF. CDR3 DNA sequence: TGCGCCAGCAGCCCTACAGGCTCCTGGGCTGTCGGCTACACCTTC.

The J gene is TRBJ2-1, the V gene TRBV15; D perhaps matches TRBD1 (6 bases). The V end lost 1 base, the J end lost 5 bases, and 21 bases lay between the germline ends. Per the germline V gene, CDR1 is LNHNV and CDR2 is YYDKDF (reference sequence). The CDR3 runs 18 residues. This CDR3 is CATSRVGETGTSNNEQFF. CDR3 coding DNA: TGTGCCACCAGCAGAGTTGGGGAGACCGGGACATCCAACAATGAGCAGTTCTTC. The whole variable domain, filled in from reference TRBV15 and TRBJ2-1, reads DAMVIQNPRYQVTQFGKPVTLSCSQTLNHNVMYWYQQKSSQAPKLLFHYYDKDFNNEADTPDNFQSRRPNTSFCFLDIRSPGLGDTAMYLCATSRVGETGTSNNEQFFGPGTRLTVL.

This clonotype was seen only a few times. The rearrangement links TRBV5-1 to TRBJ2-5; TRBD2 is a possible D gene (5 bases). Trimming took 4 bases from V and 5 from J, leaving 18 bases between them. CDR1 is SGHRS and CDR2 is YFSETQ in the germline V gene. The CDR3 length is 15 residues. The CDR3 DNA follows: TGCGCCAGCAGCCCGACGAGGGCTCAGCGCGAGACCCAGTACTTC. This sequence encodes CASSPTRAQRETQYF.

The chain employs TRBV5-1 and TRBJ1-1; tentative D call: TRBD1 (6 bases). The V and J ends lost 4 bases and 3 bases respectively, with 19 bases between them. The germline V gene encodes CDR1 SGHRS and CDR2 YFSETQ. This CDR3 contains 16 residues. The CDR3, as DNA: TGCGCCAGCAGCCTCGGGGGGCGGGGGCAGGACACTGAAGCTTTCTTT. Residues: CASSLGGRGQDTEAFF.

V usage is TRBV29-1 and J usage is TRBJ2-3; tentative D call: TRBD2 (5 bases). Trimming pared 1 base from V and 4 bases from J, leaving 12 bases between. Germline V gene data show CDR1 as SQVTM and CDR2 as ANQGSEA. The CDR3 is 14 amino acids. The CDR3 DNA is TGCAGCGTTGAAGTCGGCGGAGGAGCAGATACGCAGTATTTT. Protein: CSVEVGGGADTQYF.

This clonotype was seen a handful of times. The rearrangement joins TRBV7-8 to TRBJ1-3, with no clear D. The CDR3 consists of 17 residues. Germline V CDR1 and CDR2: SGHVS, FQNEAQ. V was cut by 1 base and J by 0 bases, with 13 bases left in between. CDR3 nucleotide sequence: TGTGCCAGCAGCTTAGGTGTCTGGGAGAGCTCTGGAAACACCATATATTTT. This translates into CASSLGVWESSGNTIYF.

This clonotype has only a few counts. This chain links TRBV30 with TRBJ2-1, with 8 bases matching TRBD1. The germline V gene encodes CDR1 GTSNPN and CDR2 SVGIG (reference sequence). This CDR3 region has 14 residues. V lost 0 bases, J lost 5 bases, and 3 bases stayed unmatched. As DNA, the CDR3 is TGTGCCTGGAGTGTGACAGGGGCGGACAATGAGCAGTTCTTC. Translated: CAWSVTGADNEQFF.

This clonotype appeared a few times. This chain connects TRBV5-1 to TRBJ1-5; D gene ambiguous. Trimming left V 0 bases short and J 2 bases short, with 9 bases between. Per germline, CDR1 SGHRS and CDR2 YFSETQ. CDR3 length: 15 amino acids. CDR3 in amino acids: CASSLGPRGNQPQHF. In DNA form, the CDR3 reads TGCGCCAGCAGCTTGGGTCCCCGGGGCAATCAGCCCCAGCATTTT. Supplemented by reference TRBV5-1 and TRBJ1-5, the full variable domain reads KAGVTQTPRYLIKTRGQQVTLSCSPISGHRSVSWYQQTPGQGLQFLFEYFSETQRNKGNFPGRFSGRQFSNSRSEMNVSTLELGDSALYLCASSLGPRGNQPQHFGDGTRLSIL.

This clonotype was observed a few times. The chain carries TRBV12-3 or TRBV12-4 and TRBJ2-3; D is undetermined. The CDR3 spans 16 residues. The V gene lost 2 bases and the J gene lost 2 bases, with 14 bases spanning the gap. The CDR3 DNA is TGTGCCAGCAGTTTACCCCTAGTGGATTCCACAGATACGCAGTATTTT. This translates into CASSLPLVDSTDTQYF.

This clonotype was observed a handful of times. This chain links TRBV20-1 with TRBJ2-3, with 8 bases identical to TRBD2. CDR3 length equals 15 residues. V shed 0 bases and J 5 bases; nucleotides not matched to a gene: 7. Germline V lookup: CDR1 DFQATT, CDR2 SNEGSKA (reference sequence). CDR3 amino acids: CSARETGGAGDTQYF. For the CDR3, the DNA is TGCAGTGCTAGAGAGACCGGGGGGGCCGGAGATACGCAGTATTTT.